This TCR beta chain was sequenced in a study of cytomegalovirus exposure and HLA in healthy donors. Study outcomes and limitations: Three chains linked to CMV were shown in vitro to be specific for CMV antigens.

A note on this clone: Its specificity is unknown. One end of the junction varies from germline; a read error may be responsible.

The CDR3 sequence is 16 residues long. The V gene's germline CDR1 is MNHNS and CDR2 SASEGT. PCR amplification relied on 60 Vbeta primers (plus 13 Jbeta primers). Repertoires were generated with immunoSEQ multiplex PCR, while TCRdb's copy carries only in-frame clones and drops some. Seen here are approximately 170,000 clones, 75% to 90% observed once, and the top ten hold roughly 4%. Sequenced input: PBMCs. The origin of this receptor is a middle-aged man in good health and CMV-seropositive. This chain connects TRBV6-1 to TRBJ2-7, with 7 bases fitting TRBD1. CDR3 in amino acids: CASTESIGTEAYEQYF. In DNA, the CDR3 is TGTGCCAGCACTGAATCCATTGGGACAGAAGCCTACGAGCAGTACTTC.